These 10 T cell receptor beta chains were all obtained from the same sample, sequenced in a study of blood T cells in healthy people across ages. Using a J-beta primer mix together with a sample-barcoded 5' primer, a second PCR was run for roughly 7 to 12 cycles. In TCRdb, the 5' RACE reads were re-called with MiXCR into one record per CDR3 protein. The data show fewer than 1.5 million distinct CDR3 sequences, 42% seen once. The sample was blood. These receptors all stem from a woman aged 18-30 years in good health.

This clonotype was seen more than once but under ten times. The CDR3 sequence is CASSQVLTGGYGYTF. As DNA, the CDR3 is TGTGCCAGCAGCCAAGTGTTGACAGGGGGCTATGGCTACACCTTC. The chain employs TRBV3-1 and TRBJ1-2, with TRBD1 matching over 9 bases. CDR3 length: 15 amino acids. Germline CDR1 is LGHDT and CDR2 is YNNKEL (reference sequence). Unmatched junction bases numbered 4, after V lost 1 base and J lost 4 bases.

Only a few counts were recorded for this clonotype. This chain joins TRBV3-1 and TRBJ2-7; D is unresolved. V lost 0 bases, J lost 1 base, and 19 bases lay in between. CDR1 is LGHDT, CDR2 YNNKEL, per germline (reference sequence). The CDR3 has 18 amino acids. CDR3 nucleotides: TGTGCCAGCAGCCAAGATTCTATCCCGACTGGCCGGTCCTACGAGCAGTACTTC. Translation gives CASSQDSIPTGRSYEQYF.

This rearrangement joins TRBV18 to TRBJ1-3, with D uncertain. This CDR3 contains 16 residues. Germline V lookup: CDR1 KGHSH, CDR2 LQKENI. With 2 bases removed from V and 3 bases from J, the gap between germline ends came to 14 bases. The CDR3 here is CASSPNIQGSGNTIYF. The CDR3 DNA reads TGTGCCAGCTCACCAAACATTCAAGGAAGTGGAAACACCATATATTTT.

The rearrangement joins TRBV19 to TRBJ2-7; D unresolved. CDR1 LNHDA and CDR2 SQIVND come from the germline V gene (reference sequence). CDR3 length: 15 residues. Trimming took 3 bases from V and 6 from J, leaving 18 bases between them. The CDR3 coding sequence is TGTGCCAGTAGTATTATGTCAGGTCATCCATCCGAGCAGTACTTC. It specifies CASSIMSGHPSEQYF.

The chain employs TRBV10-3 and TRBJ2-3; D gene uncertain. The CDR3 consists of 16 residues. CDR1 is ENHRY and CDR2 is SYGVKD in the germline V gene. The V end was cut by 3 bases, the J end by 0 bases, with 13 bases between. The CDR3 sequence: CAISDRLADSTDTQYF. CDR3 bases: TGTGCCATCAGTGATAGGTTGGCGGATAGCACAGATACGCAGTATTTT.

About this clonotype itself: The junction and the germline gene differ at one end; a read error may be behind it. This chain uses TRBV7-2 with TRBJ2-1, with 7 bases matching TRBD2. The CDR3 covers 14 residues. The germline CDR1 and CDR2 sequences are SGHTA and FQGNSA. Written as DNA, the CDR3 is TGTGCCAGCAGCATGACTAGCTCCTACAATGAGCGGTACTTC. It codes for CASSMTSSYNERYF. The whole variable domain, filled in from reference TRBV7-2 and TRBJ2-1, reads GAGVSQSPSNKVTEKGKDVELRCDPISGHTALYWYRQSLGQGLEFLIYFQGNSAPDKSGLPSDRFSAERTGGSVSTLTIQRTQQEDSAVYLCASSMTSSYNERYFGPGTRLTVL.

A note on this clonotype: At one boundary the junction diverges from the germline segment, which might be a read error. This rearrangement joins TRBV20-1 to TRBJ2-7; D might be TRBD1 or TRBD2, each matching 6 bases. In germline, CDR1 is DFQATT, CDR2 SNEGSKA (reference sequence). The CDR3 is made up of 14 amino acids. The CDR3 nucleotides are TGCAGTACTAGGAGGGCAGGGGAATCCTACGAGCAGTACTTC. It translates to CSTRRAGESYEQYF.

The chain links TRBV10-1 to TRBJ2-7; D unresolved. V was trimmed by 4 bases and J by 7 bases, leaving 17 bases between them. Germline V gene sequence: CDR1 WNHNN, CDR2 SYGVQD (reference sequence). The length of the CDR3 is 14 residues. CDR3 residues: CASSGTRLGGEQYF. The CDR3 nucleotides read TGCGCCAGCAGTGGGACGCGCCTGGGTGGAGAGCAGTACTTC.

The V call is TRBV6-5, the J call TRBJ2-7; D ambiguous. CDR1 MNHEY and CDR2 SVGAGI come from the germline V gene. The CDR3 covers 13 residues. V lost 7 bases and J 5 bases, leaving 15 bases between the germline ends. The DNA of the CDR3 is TGTGCCAGCACTGACACCCGGGTCCACGAGCAGTACTTC. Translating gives CASTDTRVHEQYF.

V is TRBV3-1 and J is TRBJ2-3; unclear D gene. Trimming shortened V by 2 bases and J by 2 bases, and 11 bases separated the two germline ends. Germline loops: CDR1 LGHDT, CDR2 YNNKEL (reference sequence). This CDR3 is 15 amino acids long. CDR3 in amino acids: CASSQSSPHTDTQYF. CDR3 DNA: TGTGCCAGCAGCCAATCTTCACCCCACACAGATACGCAGTATTTT.